The sequence of this T cell receptor beta chain was determined in a study of monozygotic twins with inflammatory bowel disease. TCRdb reanalyzed the 5' RACE reads, giving one entry per CDR3 protein sequence and no DNA. This sample lists over 150,000 distinct CDR3 sequences; its ten largest clones have approximately 2.5%. Study-wide findings and caveats: No distinction between different T cell subtypes was possible.

About this clonotype: Its antigen remains unidentified.

The CDR3 runs to 16 residues. Per germline, CDR1 DFQATT and CDR2 SNEGSKA (reference sequence). The gene calls are TRBV20-1 and TRBJ2-1; lacking DNA, the TRBD1 call made by TCRdb goes unchecked. The TCR comes from a human donor with ulcerative colitis or Crohn's disease, or a healthy co-twin of an affected twin (not recorded which). The source material was blood. The CDR3 reads CSASGRDRRSYNEQFF.